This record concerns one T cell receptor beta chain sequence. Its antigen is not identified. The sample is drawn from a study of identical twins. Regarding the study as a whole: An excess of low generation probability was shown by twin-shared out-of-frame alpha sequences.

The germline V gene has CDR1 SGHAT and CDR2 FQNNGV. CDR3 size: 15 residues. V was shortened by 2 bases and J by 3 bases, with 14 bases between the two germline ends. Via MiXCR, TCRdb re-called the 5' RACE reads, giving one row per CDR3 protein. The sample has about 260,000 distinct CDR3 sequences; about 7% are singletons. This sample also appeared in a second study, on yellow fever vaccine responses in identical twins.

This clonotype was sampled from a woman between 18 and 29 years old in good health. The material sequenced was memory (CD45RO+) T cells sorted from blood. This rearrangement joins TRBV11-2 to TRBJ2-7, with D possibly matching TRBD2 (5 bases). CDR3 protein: CASSLFLDYRYEQYF. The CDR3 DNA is TGTGCCAGCAGCTTATTCCTAGACTATCGCTACGAGCAGTACTTC.